The rows below give T cell receptor beta chains drawn from one sample of a study of blood T cells in healthy people across ages. One entry per CDR3 protein results from TCRdb running MiXCR on the 5' RACE reads. The table lists hundreds of thousands of distinct CDR3 sequences, about 30% of them singletons, with about a sixth in the top ten. Sequenced input: blood. The receptors were sampled from a woman over 75 in good health. Each CDR3 is given with its conserved first and last residue. The order of the fields is CDR3 length, clone size, V gene, D gene, J gene, CDR3 protein, CDR3 DNA. The D gene is left open where the match is weak. The size field is filled for only some rows; it gives once, few, many or a size class.

13,-,TRBV4-2,-,TRBJ2-7,CASSERPSYEQYF,TGTGCCAGCAGCGAGCGCCCATCCTACGAGCAGTACTTC
13,-,TRBV10-3,-,TRBJ1-6,CAIRDYENSPLHF,TGTGCCATCAGGGACTATGAGAATTCACCCCTCCACTTT
15,many,TRBV6-5,-,TRBJ2-6,CASRNRVSGANVLTF,TGTGCCAGCAGAAATAGGGTATCTGGGGCCAACGTCCTGACTTTC
15,many,TRBV12-3/TRBV12-4,-,TRBJ1-2,CASTKSTGANYGYTF,TGTGCCAGCACCAAATCGACGGGCGCTAACTATGGCTACACCTTC
16,-,TRBV7-2,-,TRBJ2-1,CASSPDSGAGYNEQFF,TGTGCCAGCAGCCCGGACAGCGGGGCGGGGTACAATGAGCAGTTCTTC
15,many,TRBV6-5,TRBD2,TRBJ2-7,CASSYSGTRGYEQYF,TGTGCCAGCAGTTACTCCGGGACTAGAGGCTACGAGCAGTACTTC
15,-,TRBV7-9,-,TRBJ2-7,CASSLPLGEVDEQYF,TGTGCCAGCAGCTTGCCACTGGGCGAGGTGGACGAGCAGTACTTC
16,few,TRBV4-2,TRBD1,TRBJ2-3,CAGSQGPGQGTGTQYF,TGTGCCGGCAGCCAAGGCCCGGGACAGGGAACAGGTACGCAGTATTTT
15,-,TRBV11-2,TRBD2,TRBJ2-5,CASSLGLGREETQYF,TGTGCCAGCAGCTTAGGGTTGGGGAGGGAAGAGACCCAGTACTTC
13,few,TRBV6-6,-,TRBJ1-1,CASSYSRPLEAFF,TGTGCCAGCAGTTACTCACGGCCTCTAGAAGCTTTCTTT
15,-,TRBV2,-,TRBJ1-1,CASGLRGRMNTEAFF,TGTGCCAGCGGCCTCCGAGGGAGGATGAACACTGAAGCTTTCTTT
11,many,TRBV5-6,-,TRBJ2-1,CASSILEVEFF,TGTGCCAGCAGTATACTAGAGGTCGAGTTCTTC
13,few,TRBV14,-,TRBJ1-2,CASSPQLDYGYTF,TGTGCCAGCAGCCCCCAGCTTGACTATGGCTACACCTTC
14,-,TRBV11-2,-,TRBJ1-5,CASSLRGSSQPQHF,TGTGCCAGCAGCTTACGGGGGAGCAGTCAGCCCCAGCATTTT
12,many,TRBV20-1,-,TRBJ1-2,CSASIGGRGYTF,TGCAGTGCTAGTATCGGGGGGAGGGGCTACACCTTC
18,many,TRBV4-1,TRBD1,TRBJ2-5,CASSRELRQGVAGETQYF,TGCGCCAGCAGTCGAGAATTGAGACAGGGGGTCGCGGGGGAGACCCAGTACTTC
15,-,TRBV20-1,TRBD1,TRBJ1-4,CSARDPSQGREKLFF,TGCAGTGCTAGAGATCCATCACAGGGGCGCGAAAAACTGTTTTTT
16,-,TRBV3-1,-,TRBJ2-1,CASSQVIRGGGNEQFF,TGTGCCAGCAGCCAAGTCATCAGGGGGGGCGGAAATGAGCAGTTCTTC
12,once,TRBV10-3,-,TRBJ2-7,CAVKTVLREQYF,TGTGCCGTTAAGACAGTCCTCCGCGAGCAGTACTTC
14,many,TRBV20-1,-,TRBJ2-7,CSAPGTPGGDEQYF,TGCAGTGCCCCCGGGACACCGGGCGGGGACGAGCAGTACTTC
16,-,TRBV6-1,-,TRBJ2-3,CASSLGIGRVTDTQYF,TGTGCCAGCAGTTTAGGTATCGGCAGGGTCACAGATACGCAGTATTTT
18,many,TRBV6-5,TRBD1,TRBJ2-7,CASSYSKGSGQGLGEQYF,TGTGCCAGCAGTTACTCGAAGGGCTCGGGACAGGGTTTAGGGGAGCAGTACTTC
12,many,TRBV12-3/TRBV12-4,TRBD1,TRBJ2-1,CASRYRGKEQFF,TGTGCCAGCAGGTACAGGGGTAAGGAGCAGTTCTTC
16,few,TRBV7-9,TRBD2,TRBJ2-2,CASSLNPSGNTGELFF,TGTGCCAGCAGCTTAAACCCTAGCGGGAACACCGGGGAGCTGTTTTTT